This is a list of T cell receptor beta chains from one sample in a study of CD8 T cells in Susac syndrome. Using its own MiXCR run on the immunoSEQ multiplex PCR reads, TCRdb lists one record per CDR3 protein. The table lists roughly 400,000 distinct CDR3 sequences, 85% to 90% of them singletons. The specimen sequenced was CD8+ T cells from PBMCs. Receptor source: a human donor with multiple sclerosis. Each CDR3 is given with its conserved first and last residue. D genes are given only for firm matches. Clone size, where shown, is once, few, many, or a class for clones that have expanded.

v_call	d_call	clone_size	j_call	cdr3_nt	cdr3_aa
TRBV29-1	TRBD2	-	TRBJ2-1	TGCAGCGTTGTGGGTCTAGCGGGAGTAGCCGGTTACAATGAGCAGTTCTTC	CSVVGLAGVAGYNEQFF
TRBV6-1	TRBD1	few	TRBJ1-5	TGTGCCAGCAGTGACCGACAGGGAAGCAATCAGCCCCAGCATTTT	CASSDRQGSNQPQHF
TRBV4-1	-	-	TRBJ1-2	TGCGCCAGCAGCCAACCGGGGGTAGATGGCTACACCTTC	CASSQPGVDGYTF
TRBV25-1	-	-	TRBJ2-5	TGTGCCAGCAGTGGTGGGGCGACGGGGACCCAGTACTTC	CASSGGATGTQYF
TRBV29-1	TRBD2	once	TRBJ2-1	TGCAGCGTTGAGGCGGGGGGGCACTACAATGAGCAGTTCTTC	CSVEAGGHYNEQFF
TRBV6-5	-	-	TRBJ2-3	TGTGCCAGCAGTTACACCTTACAGGTTACTTCTAGCACAGATACGCAGTATTTT	CASSYTLQVTSSTDTQYF
TRBV6-5	TRBD2	-	TRBJ2-7	TGTGCCAGCAGTTACTTCCCCGGGACTAGCGATGAAACCTACGAGCAGTACTTC	CASSYFPGTSDETYEQYF
TRBV3-1	-	few	TRBJ2-7	TGTGCCAGCAGCCAAGATTGGGGATACGAGCAGTACTTC	CASSQDWGYEQYF
TRBV6-5	TRBD1	-	TRBJ1-4	TGTGCCAGCAGTTACGGGGACAGGGGCAAGAATGAAAAACTGTTTTTT	CASSYGDRGKNEKLFF
TRBV28	-	-	TRBJ2-1	TGTGCCAGCAGTCTCCGTGGAGGGGGCGGTGAGCAGTTCTTC	CASSLRGGGGEQFF
TRBV19	TRBD1	-	TRBJ1-1	TGTGCCAGTCAACCCGGGACAGTCACTGAAGCTTTCTTT	CASQPGTVTEAFF
TRBV27	-	-	TRBJ1-1	TGTGCCAGCAGTGATACGTGGCAGTCGGGCACTGAAGCTTTCTTT	CASSDTWQSGTEAFF
TRBV4-1	-	once	TRBJ1-1	TGCGCCAGCAGCCAGGCGCGGTGGACACCGAACACTGAAGCTTTCTTT	CASSQARWTPNTEAFF
TRBV28	TRBD1	-	TRBJ1-2	TGTGCCAGCAGTCGTGAACAGGGGGCTCGCTATGGCTACACCTTC	CASSREQGARYGYTF
TRBV29-1	-	-	TRBJ2-7	TGCAGCGTTGAGCCGGGGGACACCCACGAGCAGTACTTC	CSVEPGDTHEQYF
TRBV30	-	-	TRBJ2-1	TGTGCCTGGAGTGGGGGCCAGTACAATGAGCAGTTCTTC	CAWSGGQYNEQFF
TRBV6-5	-	-	TRBJ2-1	TGTGCCAGCAGTCCCGGGACGAGAGTAGATGAGCAGTTCTTC	CASSPGTRVDEQFF
TRBV7-6	TRBD1	-	TRBJ1-5	TGTGCCAGCAGCTCCAGGGGGCGCGGTCAGCCCCAGCATTTT	CASSSRGRGQPQHF
TRBV12-3/TRBV12-4	TRBD1	-	TRBJ2-2	TGTGCCAGCAGTTCCCAGGGGGCAGGTACCGGGGAGCTGTTTTTT	CASSSQGAGTGELFF
TRBV11-2	-	-	TRBJ1-1	TGTGCCAGCAGCTTAGCGGCAGTATGGGGGAGTGAAGCTTTCTTT	CASSLAAVWGSEAFF
TRBV9	-	-	TRBJ2-3	TGTGCCAGCGCCCTAGCGACCTACACAGATACGCAGTATTTT	CASALATYTDTQYF
TRBV6-4	TRBD2	-	TRBJ2-2	TGTGCCAGCAGTGACTCGGGGACTAGCGGGGACACCGGGGAGCTGTTTTTT	CASSDSGTSGDTGELFF
TRBV28	TRBD2	-	TRBJ2-4	TGTGCCAGCAGTTTGTCACTAGCGGGAGAAGGCGGAAACATTCAGTACTTC	CASSLSLAGEGGNIQYF
TRBV14	-	few	TRBJ2-7	TGTGCCAGCAGCCTCCGGGAACACTACGAGCAGTACTTC	CASSLREHYEQYF
TRBV27	-	-	TRBJ2-1	TGTGCCAGCAGTTTAAGACGGGCCACGAGGGACAATGAGCAGTTCTTC	CASSLRRATRDNEQFF
TRBV24-1	TRBD2	-	TRBJ2-1	TGTGCCACGAGTTCGTCCGGGGAGGGCTACAATGAGCAGTTCTTC	CATSSSGEGYNEQFF
TRBV7-2	TRBD1	-	TRBJ2-3	TGTGCCAGCAGCTTAGGCCTCGCCAGGGGGTTCACAGATACGCAGTATTTT	CASSLGLARGFTDTQYF
TRBV30	-	-	TRBJ2-7	TGTGCCTGGAGTGGGACCCGGATCCGGTTTTACGAGCAGTACTTC	CAWSGTRIRFYEQYF
TRBV6-6	-	-	TRBJ2-2	TGTGCCAGCCTTGGGGGCCCGAACACCGGGGAGCTGTTTTTT	CASLGGPNTGELFF
TRBV4-1	-	-	TRBJ1-6	TGCGCCAGCAGCCAGATAGGAGGAGGTTGGCCCCTCCACTTT	CASSQIGGGWPLHF
TRBV20-1	TRBD1	-	TRBJ2-7	TGCAGTGCTAGGTACCTTCGGGACAGGGGAACCGAGCAGTACTTC	CSARYLRDRGTEQYF
TRBV27	-	once	TRBJ2-3	TGTGCCAGCAGTCCAGTGGGGACTCCGCTTACGATGACAGATACGCAGTATTTT	CASSPVGTPLTMTDTQYF
TRBV10-3	-	-	TRBJ2-7	TGTGCCATCAGGGACAGCCAGCCCTACGAGCAGTACTTC	CAIRDSQPYEQYF
TRBV7-3	TRBD2	-	TRBJ2-1	TGTGCCAGCAGCAAAAGCGGGAGGGTAAGTGAGCAGTTCTTC	CASSKSGRVSEQFF
TRBV11-1	TRBD2	-	TRBJ2-1	TGTGCCAGCAGCTCCCCCGGGACTAGCGGGAGGGGTGAGCAGTTCTTC	CASSSPGTSGRGEQFF
TRBV27	-	-	TRBJ2-1	TGTGCCAGCAGTTTCATGGACAATGAGCAGTTCTTC	CASSFMDNEQFF